The clone carrying this T cell receptor (beta chain) turned up a few times. Its specificity is unknown. Researchers prepared the TCRbeta library using unique molecular identifiers, the study reports. TCRdb recomputed calls from the PCR reads with MiXCR, one row per CDR3 protein. The sample records approximately 270,000 distinct CDR3 sequences, about 24% being singletons. This entry belongs to a study of T-cell reconstitution after alpha-beta-depleted transplantation in children. Study-level points and caveats: Some patients' high day-60 TCRbeta diversity was traced to surviving recipient T cells and thymic progenitors. T-cell counts and diversity at one year post-transplant came mainly from newly produced T cells. Expanded graft clones numbering several hundred reportedly gave rise to alpha-beta T cells about two months after transplant.

The source material was PBMCs, mostly from graft donor cells, sampled 360 days after TCRalphabeta/CD19-depleted stem cell transplant. The sequence came from a female patient between 2 and 10 years old who had a stem cell transplant for congenital amegakaryocytic thrombocytopenia, so the T cells may come from the graft donor.

The CDR3 region has the DNA TGTGCCTTAAGAGGAGGGAATCGTTATGGCGGGGAGCTGTTTTTT. It codes for CALRGGNRYGGELFF. The chain joins TRBV30 to TRBJ2-2; weak D call: TRBD2 (6 bases). From germline, CDR1 is GTSNPN and CDR2 SVGIG (reference sequence). The length of the CDR3 is 15 residues. V lost 7 bases and J lost 7, with 22 bases in between.